Listed below are T cell receptor beta chains from one sample, sequenced in a study of CD8 T cells in Susac syndrome. TCRdb ran MiXCR on the immunoSEQ multiplex PCR reads and lists one entry per CDR3 protein. The table has 170,000 or so distinct CDR3 sequences, 94% seen once; the top ten hold roughly 0.12%. What was sequenced was CD4+ T cells from PBMCs. The receptor set was obtained from a human donor with Susac syndrome. CDR3s include the opening cysteine and the closing phenylalanine or tryptophan. D genes are given only for firm matches. Only part of the rows carry a size: once, few, many, or a class if the clone is expanded.

CDR3 DNA | CDR3 protein | J gene | CDR3 length | D gene | clone size | V gene
TGTGCCAGCAGTTACTCGTATCAGTTAAACTATGGCTACACCTTC | CASSYSYQLNYGYTF | TRBJ1-2 | 15 | . | . | TRBV6-5
TGCAGTGCTAGCCGCGGATGGGGTACGCAGTATTTT | CSASRGWGTQYF | TRBJ2-3 | 12 | . | . | TRBV20-1
TGTGCCAGCAGCCAAGAAGACAGGGGAACAGATACGCAGTATTTT | CASSQEDRGTDTQYF | TRBJ2-3 | 15 | TRBD1 | . | TRBV4-2
TGTGCCACCGCACGGGGGCTGGGCAATGAGCAGTTCTTC | CATARGLGNEQFF | TRBJ2-1 | 13 | . | . | TRBV24-1
TGTGCCAGCAGCTTGCGGTGGGGTATATACTCTGGGGCCAACGTCCTGACTTTC | CASSLRWGIYSGANVLTF | TRBJ2-6 | 18 | . | . | TRBV5-6
TGTGCCAGCAGTGAAGCGCTTAACCCAAGAGGCGCAGATACGCAGTATTTT | CASSEALNPRGADTQYF | TRBJ2-3 | 17 | . | . | TRBV2
TGCAGCGTTGTCAGAAAGAACACCGGGGAGCTGTTTTTT | CSVVRKNTGELFF | TRBJ2-2 | 13 | . | . | TRBV29-1
TGTGCCAGCAGTTTAAATTCGTGGGGGACAGGGTCCACCGGGGAGCTGTTTTTT | CASSLNSWGTGSTGELFF | TRBJ2-2 | 18 | TRBD1 | . | TRBV12-3/TRBV12-4
TGCGCCAGCAGCCAAGGAGCAAATACGCAGTATTTT | CASSQGANTQYF | TRBJ2-3 | 12 | . | . | TRBV4-3
TGTGCCAGCAGCTTAGGGACAGGGAAAACCTACGAGCAGTACTTC | CASSLGTGKTYEQYF | TRBJ2-7 | 15 | TRBD1 | . | TRBV7-9
TGTGCCAGCAGCTCGGGCCCTATCCCCTCCGAGCAGTACTTC | CASSSGPIPSEQYF | TRBJ2-7 | 14 | . | . | TRBV9
TGCAGTGCTATCCAAAACAATGAGCAGTTCTTC | CSAIQNNEQFF | TRBJ2-1 | 11 | . | . | TRBV20-1
TGTGCCAGCAGTGAAATCACAGATACGCAGTATTTT | CASSEITDTQYF | TRBJ2-3 | 12 | . | . | TRBV2
TGTGCCAGCTCTACAACGGAACGAGGTCAGCCCCAGCATTTT | CASSTTERGQPQHF | TRBJ1-5 | 14 | . | . | TRBV6-4
TGTGCCAGTAGTGGACAGGGGAGGAGTGGAAACACCATATATTTT | CASSGQGRSGNTIYF | TRBJ1-3 | 15 | TRBD1 | . | TRBV19
TGTGCCAGCAGTTTAGCCCAGGGATATGGCTACACCTTC | CASSLAQGYGYTF | TRBJ1-2 | 13 | . | . | TRBV12-3/TRBV12-4
TGTGCCAGCAGCGCCCTAGAGGGGTTCGCTGGAAACACCATATATTTT | CASSALEGFAGNTIYF | TRBJ1-3 | 16 | . | . | TRBV9
TGCAGCGTTGAGACAGGCGGCATGGAGACCCAGTACTTC | CSVETGGMETQYF | TRBJ2-5 | 13 | . | . | TRBV29-1
TGTGCCAGCAGTGAAAATTTAACTCCTACCGGGGAGCTGTTTTTT | CASSENLTPTGELFF | TRBJ2-2 | 15 | . | . | TRBV25-1
TGCGCCAGCAGCCAAGATAGTCGGGCTAGCACAGATACGCAGTATTTT | CASSQDSRASTDTQYF | TRBJ2-3 | 16 | . | few | TRBV4-3
TGTGCCAGCAGCCTAGGAACCGGGACCCGTGATTCCTATTTT | CASSLGTGTRDSYF | TRBJ2-3 | 14 | . | . | TRBV7-9
TGTGCCAGTAGTATTTCTAAACAGGACGAGCAGTACTTC | CASSISKQDEQYF | TRBJ2-7 | 13 | . | . | TRBV19
TGCGCCAGCAGCCAGGGGGGTCTGCGTTACAATGAGCAGTTCTTC | CASSQGGLRYNEQFF | TRBJ2-1 | 15 | . | once | TRBV4-1
TGCGCCAGCAGCTTAGGGCGGGACGGAGACTTCGAGCAGTACTTC | CASSLGRDGDFEQYF | TRBJ2-7 | 15 | . | . | TRBV5-1
TGTGCCACCAGCACCTCAGGGGGCATAGGAAACGAGCAGTACTTC | CATSTSGGIGNEQYF | TRBJ2-7 | 15 | TRBD1 | . | TRBV15
TGTGCCAGCAGCTTAAGGGGTAGCGATGAAAAACTGTTTTTT | CASSLRGSDEKLFF | TRBJ1-4 | 14 | . | once | TRBV5-6
TGCAGCGTCTCGACTAGCGGGGGGATAGAGACCCAGTACTTC | CSVSTSGGIETQYF | TRBJ2-5 | 14 | TRBD2 | once | TRBV29-1
TGCAGTGCTCCCCGCCTTGGCGGCTACACCTTC | CSAPRLGGYTF | TRBJ1-2 | 11 | . | . | TRBV20-1
TGCAGTGCCACAAGGGTCACAGATACGCAGTATTTT | CSATRVTDTQYF | TRBJ2-3 | 12 | . | . | TRBV20-1
TGTGCCATCAGGGTAGCGGGGACAGCGGAGACCCAGTACTTC | CAIRVAGTAETQYF | TRBJ2-5 | 14 | . | . | TRBV10-3
TGCAGTGCTAGAGCCACACCGGGAGTCTCCCAGCAGTTCTTC | CSARATPGVSQQFF | TRBJ2-1 | 14 | . | . | TRBV20-1
TGCAGTGCTGCTAGCGGGGGGGCGGGGACCCAGTACTTC | CSAASGGAGTQYF | TRBJ2-5 | 13 | TRBD2 | . | TRBV20-1
TGCAGTGCTAGTCCGAAGGGGATAGGCGAGCAGTACTTC | CSASPKGIGEQYF | TRBJ2-7 | 13 | . | . | TRBV20-1
TGCGCCAGCAGCCAAGAACGGGAAACTAATGAAAAACTGTTTTTT | CASSQERETNEKLFF | TRBJ1-4 | 15 | . | . | TRBV4-1
TGTGCCAGCAGCCCAGGGGCTGGGACCACCTACAATGAGCAGTTCTTC | CASSPGAGTTYNEQFF | TRBJ2-1 | 16 | . | . | TRBV7-2
TGTGCCAGCAGTGGGACAGGGAGTTCACCCCTCCACTTT | CASSGTGSSPLHF | TRBJ1-6 | 13 | TRBD1 | . | TRBV6-1
TGCAGTGCTAGAGACCGGACAGTCGCGAGAGAGACCCAGTACTTC | CSARDRTVARETQYF | TRBJ2-5 | 15 | . | once | TRBV20-1
TGTGCCAGCAGTTTGACCTGGGGGGGGATCTACGAGCAGTACTTC | CASSLTWGGIYEQYF | TRBJ2-7 | 15 | TRBD2 | . | TRBV12-3/TRBV12-4
TGTGCCAGCAGTGCCGGGGATGGCTACACCTTC | CASSAGDGYTF | TRBJ1-2 | 11 | . | . | TRBV25-1
TGCAGTGCTACCTTCCCGCTCCAAGAGACCCAGTACTTC | CSATFPLQETQYF | TRBJ2-5 | 13 | . | . | TRBV20-1
TGCAGCGGCCGGCAGGGGAACACTGAAGCTTTCTTT | CSGRQGNTEAFF | TRBJ1-1 | 12 | . | . | TRBV29-1
TGCGCCAGCAGCTTGGCCTTTTCTGGGGCCAACGTCCTGACTTTC | CASSLAFSGANVLTF | TRBJ2-6 | 15 | . | . | TRBV5-1
TGTGCCAGCAGCTTTCCCAGCACAGATACGCAGTATTTT | CASSFPSTDTQYF | TRBJ2-3 | 13 | . | . | TRBV5-6
TGCGCCAGCAGCCTTGGACAGGGTTCGAACACTGAAGCTTTCTTT | CASSLGQGSNTEAFF | TRBJ1-1 | 15 | TRBD1 | . | TRBV5-1
TGTGCCAGCATCGACAGTGCGGGCACAGATACGCAGTATTTT | CASIDSAGTDTQYF | TRBJ2-3 | 14 | . | . | TRBV6-6
TGTGCCAGCTCGCAGGGAGGCGAGACCCAGTACTTC | CASSQGGETQYF | TRBJ2-5 | 12 | . | few | TRBV3-1
TGTGCCAGCAGCCGAACGACAGGAGAAGCTTTCTTT | CASSRTTGEAFF | TRBJ1-1 | 12 | . | . | TRBV11-2
TGTGCCAGCAGTGAACAGGGATATGGCTACACCTTC | CASSEQGYGYTF | TRBJ1-2 | 12 | . | . | TRBV28
TGTGCCTGGAACCGGGACAGCTCTAGCACAGATACGCAGTATTTT | CAWNRDSSSTDTQYF | TRBJ2-3 | 15 | TRBD1 | . | TRBV30
TGTGCCAGCAGTTACGCGGGGGCAGGGGAGACCCAGTACTTC | CASSYAGAGETQYF | TRBJ2-5 | 14 | . | . | TRBV6-6
TGTGCCAGCAGTTCTGTCATGGGCCTTTCCTACGAGCAGTACTTC | CASSSVMGLSYEQYF | TRBJ2-7 | 15 | . | . | TRBV27
TGTGCCAGCAGCTTATTCCCCGGGGAGCTGTTTTTT | CASSLFPGELFF | TRBJ2-2 | 12 | . | . | TRBV7-3
TGTGCCAGTAGCATGAGAGAGCCCACAGATACGCAGTATTTT | CASSMREPTDTQYF | TRBJ2-3 | 14 | . | . | TRBV19
TGTGCCAGCAGCTGGACCGACAATTTGGCCTACGAGCAGTACTTC | CASSWTDNLAYEQYF | TRBJ2-7 | 15 | . | . | TRBV7-6
TGTGCCACCAGTGCTAGCCTTACCGGGGAGCTGTTTTTT | CATSASLTGELFF | TRBJ2-2 | 13 | . | . | TRBV15
TGCAGTGCGGTGACCCGGGACAGGGGGGCAGATACGCAGTATTTT | CSAVTRDRGADTQYF | TRBJ2-3 | 15 | TRBD1 | once | TRBV20-1
TGTGCCAGCAGCTTAGCGCGTGGGGGGCTCCAAGAGACCCAGTACTTC | CASSLARGGLQETQYF | TRBJ2-5 | 16 | . | . | TRBV7-6